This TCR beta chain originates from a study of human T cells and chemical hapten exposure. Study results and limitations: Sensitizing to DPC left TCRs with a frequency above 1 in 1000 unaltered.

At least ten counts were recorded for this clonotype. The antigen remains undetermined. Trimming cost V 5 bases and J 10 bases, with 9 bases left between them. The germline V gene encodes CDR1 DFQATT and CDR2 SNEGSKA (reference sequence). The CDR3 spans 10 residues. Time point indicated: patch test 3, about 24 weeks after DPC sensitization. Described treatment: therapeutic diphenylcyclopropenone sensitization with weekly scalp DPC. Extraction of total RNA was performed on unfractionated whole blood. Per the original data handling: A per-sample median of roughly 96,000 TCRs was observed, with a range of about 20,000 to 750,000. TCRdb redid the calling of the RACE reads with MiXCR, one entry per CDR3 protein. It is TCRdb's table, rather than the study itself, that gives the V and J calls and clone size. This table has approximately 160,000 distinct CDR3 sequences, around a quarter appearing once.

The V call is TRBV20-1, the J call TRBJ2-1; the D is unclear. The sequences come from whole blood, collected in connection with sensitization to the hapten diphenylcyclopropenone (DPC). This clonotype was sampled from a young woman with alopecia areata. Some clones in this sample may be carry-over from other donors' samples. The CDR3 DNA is TGCAGTGCTCAGGAAAACGAGCAGTTCTTC. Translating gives CSAQENEQFF.